Below, one T cell receptor (beta chain) is given with its context. The antigen is not known. This sample was included in a study of cytomegalovirus exposure and HLA in healthy donors. Measured with immunoSEQ multiplex PCR; TCRdb has only the in-frame clones, and not every one. The sample yields some 170,000 clones, roughly 96% seen once. Study results and caveats: It was found in a later analysis that first-cohort TCR clusters tended to co-occur in the 90 to 150 validation repertoires. It was confirmed in vitro that a few of the CMV-associated chains were specific for CMV antigens. Accounts indicate the classifier identified cytomegalovirus status with strong specificity and sensitivity.

The germline V gene has CDR1 SGHTA and CDR2 FQGNSA. With V trimmed by 4 bases and J by 0 bases, 4 bases remained unmatched. The CDR3 loop spans 18 amino acids. The chain has TRBV7-2 and TRBJ2-4, with 15 bases fitting TRBD2. This receptor was obtained from a woman under 30 in good health and CMV-seronegative. Sequenced sample: PBMCs. Here the CDR3 reads CASSSGLAGGLAKNIQYF. The DNA for the CDR3 is TGTGCCAGCAGCTCGGGACTAGCGGGGGGCCTAGCCAAAAACATTCAGTACTTC.